This entry lists 5 T cell receptor beta chains sequenced from one sample in a study of T cell changes during pregnancy in multiple sclerosis. Sequenced by immunoSEQ multiplex PCR; TCRdb stores in-frame clones only, minus some. The sample shows tens of thousands of clones, approximately 90% of them seen only once. The sample here was CD8+ T cells from peripheral blood mononuclear cells, taken in the third trimester of pregnancy. These receptors were taken from a female donor with multiple sclerosis, enrolled in a pregnancy study.

The rearrangement uses TRBV5-6 and TRBJ2-5; the match to TRBD1 covers 7 bases. The J call could be wrong; TRBJ2-7 is a better fit for the DNA end. Germline V gene sequence: CDR1 SGHDT, CDR2 YYEEEE. The CDR3 covers 17 residues. CDR3 nucleotides: TGTGCCAGCGAGTGGGGTTGGGAACAGGGGAACGGCTACGAGCAGTACTTC. Protein: CASEWGWEQGNGYEQYF.

In this sample, this clone turned up once. The V and J genes are TRBV29-1 and TRBJ2-3; 7 bases are shared with TRBD1. Germline V lookup: CDR1 SQVTM, CDR2 ANQGSEA. The J segment lost 9 bases and the V segment lost 6 bases, leaving 15 bases of the junction unmatched. The CDR3 is 14 amino acids. CDR3: CSVTGTEPKQTQYF. DNA for the CDR3: TGCAGCGTCACTGGGACAGAGCCGAAACAAACGCAGTATTTT.

The chain uses TRBV5-1 and TRBJ1-1, with D maybe TRBD1 (5 bases). Between the trimmed V and J ends, which lost 0 bases and 6 bases, there was a span of 21 bases. The CDR3 has 17 amino acids. Germline CDR1 reads SGHRS; CDR2 reads YFSETQ. The CDR3 DNA is TGCGCCAGCAGCTTGGCCGGTGTTTGGGGCCCGTGTTCTGAAGCTTTCTTT. Protein: CASSLAGVWGPCSEAFF.

DNA for the CDR3: TGCGCCAGCAGCCAAGATGAGCGATTCCTTGACGAGCAGTACTTC. This sequence encodes CASSQDERFLDEQYF. The rearrangement links TRBV4-3 to TRBJ2-7; D unclear. CDR3 size: 15 residues. Germline loops: CDR1 LGHNA, CDR2 YSLEER. The germline V and J ends were trimmed by 0 bases and 5 bases, with 14 bases remaining between them.

The V call is TRBV28, the J call TRBJ2-7; 10 nucleotides agree with TRBD2. Germline V lookup: CDR1 MDHEN, CDR2 SYDVKM. V lost 5 bases, J lost 5 bases, and 9 bases stayed unmatched. The CDR3 extends over 15 amino acids. As DNA, the CDR3 is TGTGCCAGCAGTGTGGCGAGCGGGGGGGCGAACGAGCAGTACTTC. Amino acid sequence: CASSVASGGANEQYF.